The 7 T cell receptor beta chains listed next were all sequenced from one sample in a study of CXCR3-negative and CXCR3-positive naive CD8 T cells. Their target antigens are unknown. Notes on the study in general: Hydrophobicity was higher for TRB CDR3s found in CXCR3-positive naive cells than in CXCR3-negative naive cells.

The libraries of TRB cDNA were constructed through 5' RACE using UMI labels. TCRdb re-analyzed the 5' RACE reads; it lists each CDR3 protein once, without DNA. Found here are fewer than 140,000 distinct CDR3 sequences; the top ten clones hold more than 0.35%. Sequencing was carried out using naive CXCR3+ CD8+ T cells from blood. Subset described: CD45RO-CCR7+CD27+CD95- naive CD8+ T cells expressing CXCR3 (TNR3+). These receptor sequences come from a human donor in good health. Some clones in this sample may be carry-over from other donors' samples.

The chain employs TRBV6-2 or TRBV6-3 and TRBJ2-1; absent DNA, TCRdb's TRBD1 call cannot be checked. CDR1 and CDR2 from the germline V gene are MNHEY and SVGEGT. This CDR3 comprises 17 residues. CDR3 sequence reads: CASSYSVGASSYNEQFF.

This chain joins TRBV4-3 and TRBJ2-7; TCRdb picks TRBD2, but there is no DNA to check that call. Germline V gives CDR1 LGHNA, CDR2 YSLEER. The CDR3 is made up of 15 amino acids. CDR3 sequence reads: CASSQDKSGYYEQYF.

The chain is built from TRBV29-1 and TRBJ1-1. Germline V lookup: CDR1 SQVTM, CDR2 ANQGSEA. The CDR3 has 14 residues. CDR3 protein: CSVEGLVENTEAFF.

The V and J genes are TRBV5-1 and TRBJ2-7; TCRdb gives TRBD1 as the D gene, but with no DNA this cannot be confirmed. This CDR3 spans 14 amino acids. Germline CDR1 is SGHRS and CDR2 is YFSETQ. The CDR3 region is CASSWGQGADEQYF.

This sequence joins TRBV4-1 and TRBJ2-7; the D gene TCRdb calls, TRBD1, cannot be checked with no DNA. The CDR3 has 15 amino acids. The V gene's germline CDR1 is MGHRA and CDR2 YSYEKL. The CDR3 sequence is CASSRFPGQTYEQYF.

This chain's CDR3 is CASSTGARTEAFF. The chain combines TRBV14 with TRBJ1-1; checking the TCRdb D call of TRBD1 is not possible without DNA. The CDR3 covers 13 residues. Looked up from germline, CDR1 is SGHDN and CDR2 is FVKESK.

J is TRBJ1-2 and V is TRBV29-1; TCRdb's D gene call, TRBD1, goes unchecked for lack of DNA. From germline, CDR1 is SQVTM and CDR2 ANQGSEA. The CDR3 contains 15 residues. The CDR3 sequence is CSVEGKGAPGLGYTF.